One sample yielded the 24 T cell receptor beta chains listed below, sequenced in a study of cytomegalovirus exposure and HLA in healthy donors. PCR amplification relied on 60 Vbeta primers (plus 13 Jbeta primers). Generated by immunoSEQ multiplex PCR, the TCRdb table keeps only in-frame clones and is missing some. The profile shows approximately 110,000 clones, nearly 80% of them singletons. The sample was PBMCs. These receptor sequences come from a man aged 25-45 years in good health and CMV-seronegative.

The chain carries TRBV5-6 and TRBJ2-1; 10 positions agree with TRBD2. The CDR3 has 15 amino acids. Unmatched junction bases numbered 7, after V lost 0 bases and J lost 10 bases. Germline V CDR1 and CDR2: SGHDT, YYEEEE. CDR3 sequence: CASSLALAGVWEQFF. The CDR3 coding sequence is TGTGCCAGCAGCTTGGCGCTAGCGGGAGTTTGGGAGCAGTTCTTC.

The chain employs TRBV27 and TRBJ2-1, with D possibly TRBD1 on 6 matching bases. Germline CDR1 and CDR2: MNHEY and SMNVEV (reference sequence). The CDR3 sequence is 14 residues long. The V gene lost 2 bases and the J gene lost 4 bases, with 9 bases spanning the gap. The CDR3 region has the DNA TGTGCCAGCAGTTTAACAGGGCAATACAATGAGCAGTTCTTC. Translation: CASSLTGQYNEQFF.

The rearrangement joins TRBV7-2 to TRBJ1-2, with D possibly being TRBD1 (5 bases). This CDR3 comprises 12 residues. Trimming removed 5 bases from V and 7 bases from J, with 11 bases in between. The germline CDR1 and CDR2 sequences are SGHTA and FQGNSA. DNA of the CDR3: TGTGCCAGCAGCCCAGGGTCGTTTGGCTACACCTTC. This sequence encodes CASSPGSFGYTF. The full variable domain, in which reference TRBV7-2 and TRBJ1-2 provide the parts outside the CDR3, is GAGVSQSPSNKVTEKGKDVELRCDPISGHTALYWYRQSLGQGLEFLIYFQGNSAPDKSGLPSDRFSAERTGGSVSTLTIQRTQQEDSAVYLCASSPGSFGYTFGSGTRLTVV.

The CDR3 protein is CASSLTSGLSSYNEQFF. Here the CDR3 DNA reads TGCGCCAGCAGCTTGACTAGCGGGCTTAGCTCCTACAATGAGCAGTTCTTC. The chain has TRBV5-1 and TRBJ2-1; 9 bases align to TRBD2. Trimming removed 1 base from V and 0 bases from J; junction bases left unmatched: 5. This CDR3 is 17 amino acids long. Germline assignment: CDR1 SGHRS and CDR2 YFSETQ.

This clone was counted only a few times. The chain couples TRBV7-2 to TRBJ1-1; the D is unclear. Deletions cut 3 bases from V and 5 bases from J, with 7 bases between. This CDR3 has 12 amino acids. CDR1 and CDR2 (germline): SGHTA, FQGNSA. DNA of the CDR3: TGTGCCAGCAGCTTCGGGGAGACTGAAGCTTTCTTT. Translation gives CASSFGETEAFF.

The rearrangement joins TRBV6-5 to TRBJ2-7, with a possible D match to TRBD1 (6 bases). CDR1 and CDR2 (germline): MNHEY, SVGAGI. The CDR3 has 14 residues. V dropped 2 bases and J dropped 4 bases, with 12 bases sitting between them. The CDR3 spells CASSYSLGGYEQYF. The CDR3 region has the DNA TGTGCCAGCAGTTACAGTCTAGGGGGTTACGAGCAGTACTTC.

The chain carries TRBV18 and TRBJ1-1, with 9 bases fitting TRBD1. The CDR3 has 16 residues. After removal of 6 bases from V and 7 bases from J, the junction contained 15 bases not matched to a gene. CDR1 and CDR2 from the germline V gene are KGHSH and LQKENI. In DNA, the CDR3 is TGTGCCAGCTCCGAGACCAGGAGGACAGGGGATAATGAAGCTTTCTTT. This codes for CASSETRRTGDNEAFF.

This chain uses TRBV5-1 with TRBJ1-5, with 9 bases matching TRBD1. V shed 3 bases and J 2 bases; nucleotides not matched to a gene: 3. Germline values: CDR1 SGHRS, CDR2 YFSETQ. The CDR3 spans 15 residues. The CDR3 sequence is CASSWGQGGNQPQHF. The CDR3 nucleotides are TGCGCCAGCAGCTGGGGACAGGGAGGCAATCAGCCCCAGCATTTT. The whole variable domain, filled in from reference TRBV5-1 and TRBJ1-5, reads KAGVTQTPRYLIKTRGQQVTLSCSPISGHRSVSWYQQTPGQGLQFLFEYFSETQRNKGNFPGRFSGRQFSNSRSEMNVSTLELGDSALYLCASSWGQGGNQPQHFGDGTRLSIL.

In this sample, this clone turned up once. The chain links TRBV6-5 to TRBJ2-1; the match to TRBD1 covers 7 bases. Germline V gene sequence: CDR1 MNHEY, CDR2 SVGAGI. After removal of 6 bases from V and 7 bases from J, the junction contained 6 bases not matched to a gene. The CDR3 extends over 13 amino acids. Here the CDR3 DNA reads TGTGCCAGCAGGAGACAGGGCTGGAATGAGCAGTTCTTC. It translates to CASRRQGWNEQFF.

The genes are TRBV6-1 and TRBJ2-1, with D possibly matching TRBD2 (6 bases). The CDR3 contains 15 residues. Germline V gives CDR1 MNHNS, CDR2 SASEGT. V shed 8 bases and J shed 3 bases, with 17 bases lying between them. DNA for the CDR3: TGTGCCAGCCGACGGGTCGCGGGGAACTACAATGAGCAGTTCTTC. Residues: CASRRVAGNYNEQFF.

The V gene is TRBV6-6, the J gene TRBJ1-1; TRBD1 is a possible D gene (6 bases). The germline gives CDR1 MNHNY, CDR2 SVGAGI (reference sequence). V shed 7 bases and J shed 4 bases, with 22 bases lying between them. This CDR3 region has 16 residues. The CDR3 region is CASNNPKQGGGTEAFF. The CDR3 coding sequence is TGTGCCAGCAACAACCCAAAACAGGGAGGGGGCACTGAAGCTTTCTTT.

The chain links TRBV28 to TRBJ2-2, with 11 nucleotides matching TRBD1. Germline trimming cut 5 bases from V and 7 bases from J; bases unmatched to any gene: 9. Looked up from germline, CDR1 is MDHEN and CDR2 is SYDVKM. The CDR3 totals 16 residues. CDR3 protein: CASSTSYGTGGGELFF. For the CDR3, the DNA is TGTGCCAGCAGTACCTCCTACGGGACAGGGGGCGGGGAGCTGTTTTTT.

The CDR3 nucleotides are TGCGCCAGCAGCCAAGATTACGGATCAGCGGGAGCCGAGCAGTTCTTC. Translated, it gives CASSQDYGSAGAEQFF. The chain has TRBV4-3 and TRBJ2-1; 8 nucleotides line up with TRBD2. Trimming took 0 bases from V and 10 from J; bases not matched to a gene: 11. Per germline, CDR1 LGHNA and CDR2 YSLEER. CDR3 length: 16 amino acids.

This clone was seen a single time. CDR3 residues: CASGSDLATNEKLFF. The DNA of the CDR3 is TGTGCCAGCGGGTCGGATCTAGCGACTAATGAAAAACTGTTTTTT. V is TRBV2 and J is TRBJ1-4; D not resolved. V shed 8 bases and J shed 2 bases, with 15 bases lying between them. The CDR3 is 15 amino acids. Germline CDR1 SNHLY, CDR2 FYNNEI. Based on the CDR3 plus reference TRBV2 and TRBJ1-4, the full variable domain is EPEVTQTPSHQVTQMGQEVILRCVPISNHLYFYWYRQILGQKVEFLVSFYNNEISEKSEIFDDQFSVERPDGSNFTLKIRSTKLEDSAMYFCASGSDLATNEKLFFGSGTQLSVL.

The rearrangement joins TRBV30 to TRBJ1-4; D not certain. With 4 bases removed from V and 7 bases from J, the gap between germline ends came to 16 bases. Germline V gives CDR1 GTSNPN, CDR2 SVGIG (reference sequence). This CDR3 region has 14 residues. The CDR3 is CAWNRGGDGEKLFF. In DNA, the CDR3 is TGTGCCTGGAACCGCGGCGGGGATGGTGAAAAACTGTTTTTT. Filled out from reference TRBV30 and TRBJ1-4, the complete variable domain reads SQTIHQWPATLVQPVGSPLSLECTVEGTSNPNLYWYRQAAGRGLQLLFYSVGIGQISSEVPQNLSASRPQDRQFILSSKKLLLSDSGFYLCAWNRGGDGEKLFFGSGTQLSVL.

The rearrangement joins TRBV12-5 to TRBJ2-1, with a possible D match to TRBD1 (6 bases). Per germline, CDR1 LGHNT and CDR2 FRNRAP. The ends were cut back, 1 base at V and 5 bases at J, with 12 bases in the middle. The CDR3 contains 15 residues. CDR3 in amino acids: CASGLDGTPNNEQFF. The DNA of the CDR3 is TGTGCTAGTGGTTTGGACGGGACACCAAACAATGAGCAGTTCTTC.

The gene calls are TRBV6-4 and TRBJ1-4; 7 positions match TRBD1. CDR3 length: 15 amino acids. Germline CDR1 reads MRHNA; CDR2 reads SNTAGT. V gave up 8 bases and J gave up 6 bases; unmatched junction bases: 12. CDR3 sequence: CASPNPGQLYEKLFF. Here the CDR3 DNA reads TGTGCCAGCCCAAATCCGGGACAGCTATATGAAAAACTGTTTTTT.

This clone was seen more than once but under ten times. The chain uses TRBV7-9 and TRBJ2-7; D possibly corresponds to TRBD1 (6 bases). The germline gives CDR1 SEHNR, CDR2 FQNEAQ (reference sequence). The CDR3 spans 15 residues. V was pared by 6 bases and J by 7 bases, with 22 bases between. CDR3 sequence reads: CASRTPTGKPGEQYF. In DNA, the CDR3 is TGTGCCAGCAGGACTCCCACAGGGAAGCCGGGGGAGCAGTACTTC.

The CDR3 region is CASSVEQGTDTQYF. The CDR3 DNA follows: TGTGCCAGCAGCGTAGAACAGGGAACAGATACGCAGTATTTT. V is TRBV9 and J is TRBJ2-3; D is possibly TRBD1 (6 bases). Germline V gene sequence: CDR1 SGDLS, CDR2 YYNGEE. V was shortened by 0 bases and J by 3 bases, with 8 bases between the two germline ends. This CDR3 comprises 14 residues.

V and J are TRBV7-2 and TRBJ1-2; D not certain. The CDR3 length is 14 residues. Germline lookup yields CDR1 SGHTA and CDR2 FQGNSA. Trimming left V 0 bases short and J 3 bases short, with 8 bases between. The CDR3 loop is CASSLARVYYGYTF. In DNA, the CDR3 is TGTGCCAGCAGCTTAGCGCGGGTTTACTATGGCTACACCTTC.

The chain carries TRBV29-1 and TRBJ1-1; 7 positions agree with TRBD1. Germline-derived CDR1 and CDR2 are SQVTM and ANQGSEA. Unmatched junction bases numbered 10, after V lost 0 bases and J lost 0 bases. The CDR3 has 17 residues. The CDR3 DNA reads as TGCAGCGTTGAAGACTGGGACAGTCTTTCGGTGAACACTGAAGCTTTCTTT. Residues: CSVEDWDSLSVNTEAFF.

V gene TRBV10-2 combines with J gene TRBJ2-3; no firm D call. V lost 5 bases and J 2 bases, leaving 5 bases between the germline ends. This CDR3 spans 12 amino acids. The germline V gene encodes CDR1 WSHSY and CDR2 SAAADI. In nucleotides, the CDR3 is TGCGCCAGCAGTCCCGTCACAGATACGCAGTATTTT. Residues: CASSPVTDTQYF.

This clone turned up a few times. The rearrangement links TRBV13 to TRBJ2-7, with D uncertain. This CDR3 is built from 12 residues. Trimming shortened V by 0 bases and J by 7 bases, and 7 bases separated the two germline ends. Germline CDR1 reads PRHDT; CDR2 reads FYEKMQ (reference sequence). CDR3 region: CASSLGLREQYF. The CDR3 bases are TGTGCCAGCAGCTTAGGCCTGCGGGAGCAGTACTTC.

The chain employs TRBV6-5 and TRBJ2-7; possibly TRBD2 for D (5 bases). CDR1 is MNHEY, CDR2 SVGAGI, per germline. Trimming removed 3 bases at V and 3 bases at J, with 15 bases between. CDR3 length equals 15 residues. In DNA, the CDR3 is TGTGCCAGCAGTTATCGAGGAAGCGGACTCTACGAGCAGTACTTC. This sequence encodes CASSYRGSGLYEQYF.